These T cell receptor beta chains were read from a single sample in a study of OX40 agonist ivuxolimab in advanced cancers. Assay used: immunoSEQ multiplex PCR; TCRdb lists only in-frame clones, some missing. Among over 30,000 clones, roughly nine tenths were seen once, and the ten largest hold about 0.89%. The source was CD4+ or CD8+ T cells sorted from blood, collected in a trial of the OX40 agonist ivuxolimab. The receptors come from an adult with an advanced solid tumor such as melanoma, head and neck, liver or kidney cancer. CDR3s include the opening cysteine and the closing phenylalanine or tryptophan. Each record gives: CDR3 length, clone size, V gene, CDR3 protein. Only some rows state a clone size, as once, few, many or a class for expanded clones.

>14|.|TRBV18
CASSPIQGGTEAFF
>14|few|TRBV2
CASGRDRGQSPLHF
>17|.|TRBV28
CASSFIGVVDSNQPQHF
>13|.|TRBV30
CAWCTGTSYEQYF
>11|.|TRBV29-1
CSAGTGGGYTF
>13|.|TRBV10-1
CASSATNTGELFF
>15|.|TRBV6-1
CASILQLGLNYGYTF
>15|.|TRBV7-9
CASSLGQRGTNEQFF
>17|.|TRBV28
CASLGGGTGGSNYGYTF
>14|.|TRBV5-1
CASSFGGDVNEQFF
>16|.|TRBV5-4
CASSPFPKGGYNEQFF